This TCR beta chain was sequenced in a study of shared clonotypes between healthy human individuals. General study points: Clonotype sharing across a few donors was observed for 4.5% to 6.5% of naive CD4 clonotypes.

The assay was immunoSEQ multiplex PCR, and TCRdb's table has in-frame clones only and misses some. The sample has millions of clones; around 95% are singletons. The germline CDR1 and CDR2 sequences are MNHEY and SMNVEV (reference sequence). The V gene lost 3 bases and the J gene lost 0 bases, with 8 bases spanning the gap. CDR3 length equals 14 residues. The donor population consisted of healthy HIV-negative adults with no recent acute infections or vaccinations. The investigators split CD4+ cells into a CD45RA+ naive subset and a CD45RA-negative memory subset. Note on this clone: As yet, its antigen is unknown.

The source material was naive CD4+ T cells sorted from blood. Subset specified: CD45RA+ positively selected. This chain uses TRBV27 with TRBJ1-2; a weak D match, TRBD1 (6 bases). The TCR sequence derives from a man aged 18 to 30 in good health. The CDR3 DNA reads as TGTGCCAGCAGTTTGACAGGTCCTAACTATGGCTACACCTTC. It specifies CASSLTGPNYGYTF.